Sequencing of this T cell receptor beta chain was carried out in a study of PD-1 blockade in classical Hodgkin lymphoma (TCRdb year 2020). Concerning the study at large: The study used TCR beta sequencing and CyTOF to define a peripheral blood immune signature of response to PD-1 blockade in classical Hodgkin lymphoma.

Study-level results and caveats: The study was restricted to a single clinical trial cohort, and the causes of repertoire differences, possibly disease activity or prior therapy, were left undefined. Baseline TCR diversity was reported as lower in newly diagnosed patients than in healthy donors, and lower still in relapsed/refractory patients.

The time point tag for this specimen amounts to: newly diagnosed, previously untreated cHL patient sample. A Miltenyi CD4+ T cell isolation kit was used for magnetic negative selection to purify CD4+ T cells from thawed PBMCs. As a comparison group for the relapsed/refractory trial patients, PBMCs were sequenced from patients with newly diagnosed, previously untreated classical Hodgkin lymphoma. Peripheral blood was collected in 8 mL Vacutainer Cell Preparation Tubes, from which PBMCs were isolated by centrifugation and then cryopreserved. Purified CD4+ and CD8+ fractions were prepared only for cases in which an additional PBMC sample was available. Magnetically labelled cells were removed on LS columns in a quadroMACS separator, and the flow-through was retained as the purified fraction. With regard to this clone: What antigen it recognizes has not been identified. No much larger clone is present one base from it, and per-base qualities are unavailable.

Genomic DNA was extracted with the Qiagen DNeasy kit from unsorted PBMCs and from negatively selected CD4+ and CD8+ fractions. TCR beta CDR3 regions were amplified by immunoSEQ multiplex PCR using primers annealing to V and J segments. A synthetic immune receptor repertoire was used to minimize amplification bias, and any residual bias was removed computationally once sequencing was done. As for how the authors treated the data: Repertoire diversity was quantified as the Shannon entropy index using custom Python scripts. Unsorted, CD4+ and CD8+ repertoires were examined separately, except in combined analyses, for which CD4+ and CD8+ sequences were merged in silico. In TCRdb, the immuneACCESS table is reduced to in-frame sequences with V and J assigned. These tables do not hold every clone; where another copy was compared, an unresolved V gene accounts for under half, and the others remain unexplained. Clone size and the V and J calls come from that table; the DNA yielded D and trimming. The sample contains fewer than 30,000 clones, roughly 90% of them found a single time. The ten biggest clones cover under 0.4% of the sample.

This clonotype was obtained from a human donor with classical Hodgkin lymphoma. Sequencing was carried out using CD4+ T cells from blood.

Read as DNA, the sequence is TGTGCCAGCAGTCGACAGAACGTTCTAAATGAGCAGTTCTTC. It is translated as CASSRQNVLNEQFF. The V and J genes are TRBV6-5 and TRBJ2-1, and possibly TRBD1, on 5 matching bases. Inclusive of the bounding cysteine and phenylalanine, the CDR3 is 14 residues long. Just CDR3 DNA is preserved here, 42 bases in frame from base 1. The germline V gene encodes CDR1 MNHEY and CDR2 SVGAGI. Between the V and J ends, shortened by 5 bases and 7 bases respectively, the junction contains 15 bases.